The T cell receptor beta chain under discussion was sequenced for a study of PD-L1 blockade in urothelial cancer. Study-wide context: Blood analyses occurred 3 weeks (second dose) and 6 weeks post treatment start.

Germline assignment: CDR1 SQVTM and CDR2 ANQGSEA. The ends were cut back, 7 bases at V and 4 bases at J, with 11 bases in the middle. CDR3 size: 11 residues. Specified time point: peripheral blood 6 weeks after treatment start. Synthetic analogs of TCR templates were spiked into every PCR. Repertoires were generated with immunoSEQ multiplex PCR, while TCRdb's copy carries only in-frame clones and drops some. The data show 29,000 or so clones, with about 80% seen just once and 3% to 4% held by the top ten. V is TRBV29-1 and J is TRBJ2-7, with D maybe TRBD2 (6 bases). The sequence derives from a man between 65 and 80 years old with urothelial cancer. The sequencing used PBMCs, collected around atezolizumab (anti-PD-L1) treatment. CDR3 amino acids: CSGGDRYEQYF. DNA of the CDR3: TGCAGCGGGGGGGACCGTTACGAGCAGTACTTC.